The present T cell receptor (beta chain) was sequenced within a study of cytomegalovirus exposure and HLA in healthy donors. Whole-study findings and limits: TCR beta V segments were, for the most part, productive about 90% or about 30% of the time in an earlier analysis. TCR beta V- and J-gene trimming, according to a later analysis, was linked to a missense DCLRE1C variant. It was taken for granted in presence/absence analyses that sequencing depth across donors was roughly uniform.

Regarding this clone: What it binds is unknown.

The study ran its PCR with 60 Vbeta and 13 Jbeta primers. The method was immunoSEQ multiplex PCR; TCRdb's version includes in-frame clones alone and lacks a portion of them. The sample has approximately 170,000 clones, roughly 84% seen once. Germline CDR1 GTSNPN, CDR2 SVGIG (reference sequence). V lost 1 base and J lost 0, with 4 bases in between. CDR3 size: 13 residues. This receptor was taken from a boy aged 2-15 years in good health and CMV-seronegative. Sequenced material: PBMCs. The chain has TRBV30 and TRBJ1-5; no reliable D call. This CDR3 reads CAWSANSNQPQHF. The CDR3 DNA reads TGTGCCTGGAGTGCAAATAGCAATCAGCCCCAGCATTTT. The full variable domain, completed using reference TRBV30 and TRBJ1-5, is SQTIHQWPATLVQPVGSPLSLECTVEGTSNPNLYWYRQAAGRGLQLLFYSVGIGQISSEVPQNLSASRPQDRQFILSSKKLLLSDSGFYLCAWSANSNQPQHFGDGTRLSIL.